The 19 T cell receptor beta chains below were found in one sample sequenced in a study of Tregs in tolerant kidney transplant recipients. The assay was immunoSEQ multiplex PCR, and TCRdb's table has in-frame clones only and misses some. The profile shows hundreds of thousands of clones, more than 65% of them singletons. The sequencing input was CD4+ T cells from blood. The receptors here all came from a human donor in good health.

The gene calls are TRBV6-1 and TRBJ2-7; D gene uncertain. CDR3 length: 11 amino acids. Trimming took 5 bases from V and 3 from J, leaving 5 bases between them. The germline V gene has CDR1 MNHNS and CDR2 SASEGT. CDR3 sequence (DNA): TGTGCCAGCAGTCCCCTCTACGAGCAGTACTTC. Its translation: CASSPLYEQYF.

The chain couples TRBV19 to TRBJ2-4; D unresolved. Germline CDR1 LNHDA, CDR2 SQIVND (reference sequence). V lost 11 bases and J lost 0, with 11 bases in between. This CDR3 contains 13 residues. Here the CDR3 DNA reads TGTGCCTCCCAGGATTTAGCCAAAAACATTCAGTACTTC. It translates to CASQDLAKNIQYF.

The rearrangement links TRBV7-9 to TRBJ2-5, with 10 bases lining up with TRBD1. With 1 base clipped from V and 5 bases from J, the junction kept 7 bases outside the gene matches. Germline-derived CDR1 and CDR2 are SEHNR and FQNEAQ (reference sequence). CDR3 size: 16 residues. CDR3 protein: CASSLGDRGGEETQYF. The CDR3 bases are TGTGCCAGCAGCTTAGGGGACAGGGGCGGGGAGGAGACCCAGTACTTC. Filled out from reference TRBV7-9 and TRBJ2-5, the complete variable domain reads DTGVSQNPRHKITKRGQNVTFRCDPISEHNRLYWYRQTLGQGPEFLTYFQNEAQLEKSRLLSDRFSAERPKGSFSTLEIQRTEQGDSAMYLCASSLGDRGGEETQYFGPGTRLLVL.

The chain employs TRBV9 and TRBJ2-2; either TRBD1 or TRBD2 may supply D (6 bases each). With 3 bases removed from V and 0 bases from J, the gap between germline ends came to 15 bases. The CDR3 runs 17 residues. Germline CDR1 and CDR2: SGDLS and YYNGEE. The CDR3 reads CASSGRGTGSNTGELFF. In DNA form, the CDR3 reads TGTGCCAGCAGCGGGAGGGGAACAGGGTCGAACACCGGGGAGCTGTTTTTT.

As DNA, the CDR3 is TGTGCCAGCAGCCCCGGACAGGGGGCAGTCACTGAAGCTTTCTTT. Amino acid sequence: CASSPGQGAVTEAFF. The rearrangement uses TRBV7-9 and TRBJ1-1, with TRBD1 matching over 11 bases. The CDR3 sequence is 15 residues long. V was clipped by 5 bases and J by 4 bases; unmatched bases: 6. Germline values: CDR1 SEHNR, CDR2 FQNEAQ (reference sequence). The full variable domain, rest sourced from reference TRBV7-9 and TRBJ1-1, is DTGVSQNPRHKITKRGQNVTFRCDPISEHNRLYWYRQTLGQGPEFLTYFQNEAQLEKSRLLSDRFSAERPKGSFSTLEIQRTEQGDSAMYLCASSPGQGAVTEAFFGQGTRLTVV.

The rearrangement joins TRBV10-1 to TRBJ2-7, with a tentative D call TRBD1 (6 bases). CDR3 length: 12 amino acids. Germline-derived CDR1 and CDR2 are WNHNN and SYGVQD (reference sequence). V lost 5 bases, J lost 3 bases, and 8 bases lay in between. The CDR3 sequence is CASSKDSYEQYF. The CDR3 nucleotides read TGCGCCAGCAGTAAGGACAGCTACGAGCAGTACTTC.

The chain links TRBV5-1 to TRBJ2-7, with D unresolved. Germline-derived CDR1 and CDR2 are SGHRS and YFSETQ. The ends were cut back, 4 bases at V and 12 bases at J, with 17 bases in the middle. CDR3 length equals 12 residues. The CDR3 here is CASSPDGQQRYF. In DNA form, the CDR3 reads TGCGCCAGCAGCCCTGATGGGCAACAACGGTACTTC.

With respect to this clone: The same CDR3 can be traced to other DNA sequences in this sample. As DNA, the CDR3 is TGTGCCAGCTCACCACCTAGCGGCCAAGAGACCCAGTACTTC. As protein: CASSPPSGQETQYF. The J gene is TRBJ2-5, the V gene TRBV18, with a possible D match to TRBD2 (6 bases). Trimming removed 0 bases at V and 1 base at J, with 6 bases between. The CDR3 is 14 residues long. Germline V CDR1 and CDR2: KGHSH, LQKENI.

The V gene is TRBV6-1, the J gene TRBJ1-1; 9 bases are shared with TRBD1. In germline, CDR1 is MNHNS, CDR2 SASEGT. This CDR3 comprises 14 residues. J was trimmed by 3 bases and V by 6 bases; bases with no gene match: 5. The CDR3 nucleotides read TGTGCCAGCAGCCCACAGGGGGCTGACACTGAAGCTTTCTTT. The encoded protein is CASSPQGADTEAFF.

As to this clone: The sample carries other DNA sequences with the same CDR3. This chain joins TRBV7-3 and TRBJ1-1; TRBD1 matches 9 bases. J was trimmed by 5 bases and V by 5 bases; bases with no gene match: 6. Germline CDR1 SGHTA, CDR2 FQGTGA. There are 14 residues in the CDR3. DNA for the CDR3: TGTGCCAGCAGCCAAACAGGGGGCCGGACTGAAGCTTTCTTT. Translated: CASSQTGGRTEAFF.

The rearrangement joins TRBV18 to TRBJ1-6, with unresolved D. CDR1 and CDR2 (germline): KGHSH, LQKENI. Trimming pared 3 bases from V and 7 bases from J, leaving 10 bases between. CDR3 length equals 14 residues. In nucleotides, the CDR3 is TGTGCCAGCTCACCGGAACGGAAGAATTCACCCCTCCACTTT. It specifies CASSPERKNSPLHF. Full variable domain (missing parts from reference TRBV18 and TRBJ1-6): NAGVMQNPRHLVRRRGQEARLRCSPMKGHSHVYWYRQLPEEGLKFMVYLQKENIIDESGMPKERFSAEFPKEGPSILRIQQVVRGDSAAYFCASSPERKNSPLHFGNGTRLTVT.

CDR3 protein: CASSLAPRDRGGREYNEQFF. CDR3 in DNA: TGCGCCAGCAGCTTGGCCCCCCGGGACAGGGGAGGCAGGGAGTACAATGAGCAGTTCTTC. This chain links TRBV5-1 with TRBJ2-1; 10 bases fit TRBD1. In germline, CDR1 is SGHRS, CDR2 YFSETQ. With V trimmed by 0 bases and J by 4 bases, 16 bases remained unmatched. This CDR3 region has 20 residues.

This clone has just one count. The gene calls are TRBV18 and TRBJ2-7, with D unresolved. Trimming shortened V by 2 bases and J by 0 bases, and 8 bases separated the two germline ends. Germline lookup yields CDR1 KGHSH and CDR2 LQKENI. The CDR3 covers 14 residues. CDR3 coding DNA: TGTGCCAGCTCACCAGGCAGGAGCTCCTACGAGCAGTACTTC. It codes for CASSPGRSSYEQYF.

The V and J genes are TRBV7-2 and TRBJ2-5; 10 bases are a match to TRBD2. The CDR3 is 17 amino acids. The J segment lost 1 base and the V segment lost 1 base, leaving 6 bases of the junction unmatched. In germline, CDR1 is SGHTA, CDR2 FQGNSA. Written as DNA, the CDR3 is TGTGCCAGCAGCTTAGGGCGGCTAGCGGGAGTCCAAGAGACCCAGTACTTC. Amino acids: CASSLGRLAGVQETQYF.

The chain carries TRBV5-1 and TRBJ2-5, with TRBD2 identical over 11 bases. With 1 base clipped from V and 5 bases from J, the junction kept 7 bases outside the gene matches. Germline V CDR1 and CDR2: SGHRS, YFSETQ. The CDR3 sequence is 16 residues long. CDR3 region: CASSLIAGGPRETQYF. DNA of the CDR3: TGCGCCAGCAGCTTGATAGCGGGAGGGCCTCGTGAGACCCAGTACTTC.

The genes are TRBV20-1 and TRBJ2-7; D might be TRBD2 (5 bases). CDR1 and CDR2 from the germline V gene are DFQATT and SNEGSKA (reference sequence). The germline V and J ends were trimmed by 5 bases and 8 bases, with 13 bases remaining between them. This CDR3 is built from 11 residues. The CDR3 coding sequence is TGCAGTGCTGACCCGGGGATTCAGCAGTACTTC. This gives the protein CSADPGIQQYF.

CDR3 sequence: CASSRPIGGTEAFF. The DNA of the CDR3 is TGCGCCAGCAGCCGGCCCATCGGAGGCACTGAAGCTTTCTTT. The chain uses TRBV4-1 and TRBJ1-1; D unclear. V gave up 4 bases and J gave up 4 bases, with 13 bases separating them. The CDR3 is 14 amino acids. Germline V gene sequence: CDR1 MGHRA, CDR2 YSYEKL.

The chain is built from TRBV4-1 and TRBJ2-3; no definite D call. The germline gives CDR1 MGHRA, CDR2 YSYEKL. Trimming cost V 1 base and J 7 bases, with 6 bases left between them. The CDR3 consists of 12 residues. The DNA of the CDR3 is TGCGCCAGCAGCCAAGGTGATCATACGCAGTATTTT. It codes for CASSQGDHTQYF.

The chain is built from TRBV10-1 and TRBJ1-6; no definite D call. The CDR3 loop spans 14 amino acids. Trimming took off 2 bases at V and 7 bases at J, with 9 bases between the two ends. CDR1 and CDR2 from the germline V gene are WNHNN and SYGVQD (reference sequence). In nucleotides, the CDR3 is TGCGCCAGCAGTGAGACTAGGATAAATTCACCCCTCCACTTT. It codes for CASSETRINSPLHF.